This T cell receptor beta chain was recovered during a study of T-cell memory formation after mild COVID-19. CDR3 length equals 15 residues. Per the germline V gene, CDR1 is SGHRS and CDR2 is YFSETQ. V shed 4 bases and J shed 1 base, with 14 bases lying between them. This clonotype was observed a few times. MiXCR, run by TCRdb on the 5' RACE reads, gives a single entry per CDR3 protein. This table has about 400,000 distinct CDR3 sequences, less than 25% appearing once. This chain links TRBV5-1 with TRBJ2-5; D unclear. The sequence was collected from an adult woman who had mild COVID-19 (a few samples of this study predate the infection). Cell type and time point are not known. Input material: PBMCs or a T cell subset sorted from them (not recorded which). The CDR3 DNA reads as TGCGCCAGCAGCGAGATACAGCAATTCCAAGAGACCCAGTACTTC. Amino acid sequence: CASSEIQQFQETQYF.